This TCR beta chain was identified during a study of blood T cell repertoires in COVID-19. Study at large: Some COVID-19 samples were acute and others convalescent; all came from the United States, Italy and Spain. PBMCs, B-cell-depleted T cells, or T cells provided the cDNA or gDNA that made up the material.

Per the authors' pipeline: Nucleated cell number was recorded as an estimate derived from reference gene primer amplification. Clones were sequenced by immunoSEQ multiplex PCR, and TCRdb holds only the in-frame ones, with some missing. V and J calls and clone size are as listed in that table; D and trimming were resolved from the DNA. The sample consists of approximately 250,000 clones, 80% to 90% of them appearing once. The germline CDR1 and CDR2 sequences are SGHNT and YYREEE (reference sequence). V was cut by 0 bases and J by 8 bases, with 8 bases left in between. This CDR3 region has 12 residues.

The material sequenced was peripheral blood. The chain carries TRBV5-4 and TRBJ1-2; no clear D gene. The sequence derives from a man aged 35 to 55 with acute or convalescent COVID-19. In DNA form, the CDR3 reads TGTGCCAGCAGCTTGGCCGTAGAAGGCTACACCTTC. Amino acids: CASSLAVEGYTF.